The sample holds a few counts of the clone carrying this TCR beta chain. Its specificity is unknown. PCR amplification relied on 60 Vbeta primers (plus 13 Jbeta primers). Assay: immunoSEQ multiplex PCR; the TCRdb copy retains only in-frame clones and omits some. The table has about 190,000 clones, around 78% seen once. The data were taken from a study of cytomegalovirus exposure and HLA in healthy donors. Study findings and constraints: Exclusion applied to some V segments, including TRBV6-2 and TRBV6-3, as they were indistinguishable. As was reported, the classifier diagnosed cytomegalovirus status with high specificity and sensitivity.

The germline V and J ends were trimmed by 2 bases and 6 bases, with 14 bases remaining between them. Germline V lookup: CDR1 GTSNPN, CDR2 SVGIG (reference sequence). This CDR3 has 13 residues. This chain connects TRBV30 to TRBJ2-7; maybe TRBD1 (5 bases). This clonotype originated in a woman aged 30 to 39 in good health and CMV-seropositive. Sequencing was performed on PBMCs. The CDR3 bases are TGTGCCTGGAGTTCATATCAGGGAAGCGAGCAGTACTTC. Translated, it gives CAWSSYQGSEQYF.